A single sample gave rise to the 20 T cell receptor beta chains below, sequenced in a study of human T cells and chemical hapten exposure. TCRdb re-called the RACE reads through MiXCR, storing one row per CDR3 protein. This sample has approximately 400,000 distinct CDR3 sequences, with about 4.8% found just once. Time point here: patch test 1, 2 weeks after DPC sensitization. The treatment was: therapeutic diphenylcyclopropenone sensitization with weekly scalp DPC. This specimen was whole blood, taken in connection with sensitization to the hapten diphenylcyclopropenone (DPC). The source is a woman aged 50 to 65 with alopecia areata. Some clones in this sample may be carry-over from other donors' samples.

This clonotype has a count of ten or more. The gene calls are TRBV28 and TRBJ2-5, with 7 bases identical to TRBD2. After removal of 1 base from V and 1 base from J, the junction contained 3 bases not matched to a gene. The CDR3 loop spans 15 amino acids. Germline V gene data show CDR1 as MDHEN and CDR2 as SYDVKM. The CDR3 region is CASSLSLAAQETQYF. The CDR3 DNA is TGTGCCAGCAGTTTATCGCTAGCGGCCCAAGAGACCCAGTACTTC.

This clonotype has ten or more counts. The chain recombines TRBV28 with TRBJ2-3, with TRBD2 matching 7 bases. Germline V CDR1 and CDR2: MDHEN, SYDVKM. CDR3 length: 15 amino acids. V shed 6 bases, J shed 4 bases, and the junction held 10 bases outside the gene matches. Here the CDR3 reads CASSSSGMGADTQYF. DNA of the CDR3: TGTGCCAGCAGCTCTAGCGGAATGGGGGCAGATACGCAGTATTTT.

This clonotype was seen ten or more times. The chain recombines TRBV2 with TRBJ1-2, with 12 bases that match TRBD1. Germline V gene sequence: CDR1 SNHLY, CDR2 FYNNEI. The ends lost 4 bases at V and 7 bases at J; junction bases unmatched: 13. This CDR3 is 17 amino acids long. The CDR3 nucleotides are TGTGCCAGCAGTGCTGGGACAGGGGGCGGTTGGAGAGGTGGCTACACCTTC. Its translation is CASSAGTGGGWRGGYTF. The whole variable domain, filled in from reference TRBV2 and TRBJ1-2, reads EPEVTQTPSHQVTQMGQEVILRCVPISNHLYFYWYRQILGQKVEFLVSFYNNEISEKSEIFDDQFSVERPDGSNFTLKIRSTKLEDSAMYFCASSAGTGGGWRGGYTFGSGTRLTVV.

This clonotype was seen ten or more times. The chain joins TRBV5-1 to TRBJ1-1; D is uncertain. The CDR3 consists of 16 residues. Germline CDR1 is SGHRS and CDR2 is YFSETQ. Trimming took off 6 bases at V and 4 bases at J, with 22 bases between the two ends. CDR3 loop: CASTLTWGLAGTEAFF. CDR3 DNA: TGCGCCAGCACTCTCACTTGGGGTTTAGCAGGCACTGAAGCTTTCTTT.

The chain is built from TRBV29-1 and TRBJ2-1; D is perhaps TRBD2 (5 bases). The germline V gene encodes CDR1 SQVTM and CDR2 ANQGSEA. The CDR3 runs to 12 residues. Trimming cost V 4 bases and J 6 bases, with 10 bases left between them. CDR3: CSVVRRGNEQFF. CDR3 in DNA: TGCAGCGTTGTCCGACGGGGCAATGAGCAGTTCTTC.

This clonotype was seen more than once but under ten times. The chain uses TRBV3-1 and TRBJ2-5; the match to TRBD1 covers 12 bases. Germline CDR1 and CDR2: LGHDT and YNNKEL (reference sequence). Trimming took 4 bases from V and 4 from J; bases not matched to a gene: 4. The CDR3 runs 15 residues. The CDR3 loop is CASSPGQGARETQYF. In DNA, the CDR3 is TGTGCCAGCAGCCCGGGACAGGGGGCCAGAGAGACCCAGTACTTC.

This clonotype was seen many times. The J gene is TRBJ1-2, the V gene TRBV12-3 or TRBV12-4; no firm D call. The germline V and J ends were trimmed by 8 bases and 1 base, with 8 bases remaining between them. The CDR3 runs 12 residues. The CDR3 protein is CASGQDNYGYTF. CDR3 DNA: TGTGCCAGCGGGCAGGATAACTATGGCTACACCTTC.

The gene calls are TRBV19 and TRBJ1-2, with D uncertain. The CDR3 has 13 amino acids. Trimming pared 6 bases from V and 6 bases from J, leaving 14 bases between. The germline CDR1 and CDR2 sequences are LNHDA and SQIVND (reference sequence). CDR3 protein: CASSLGRTDGYTF. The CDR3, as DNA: TGTGCCAGTAGCCTTGGGCGGACGGATGGCTACACCTTC.

CDR3 nucleotide sequence: TGTGCCAGCAGTAGCCGACAGGAACTCGAAGCTTTCTTT. This codes for CASSSRQELEAFF. This sequence joins TRBV12-3 or TRBV12-4 and TRBJ1-1; D is possibly TRBD1 (6 bases). Trimming pared 5 bases from V and 8 bases from J, leaving 15 bases between. This CDR3 has 13 residues.

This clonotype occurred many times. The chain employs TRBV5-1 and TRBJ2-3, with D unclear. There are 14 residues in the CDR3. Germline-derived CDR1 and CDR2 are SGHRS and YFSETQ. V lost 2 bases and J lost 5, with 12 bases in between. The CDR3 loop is CASSLIRVEDTQYF. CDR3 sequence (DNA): TGCGCCAGCAGCTTAATACGAGTCGAAGATACGCAGTATTTT.

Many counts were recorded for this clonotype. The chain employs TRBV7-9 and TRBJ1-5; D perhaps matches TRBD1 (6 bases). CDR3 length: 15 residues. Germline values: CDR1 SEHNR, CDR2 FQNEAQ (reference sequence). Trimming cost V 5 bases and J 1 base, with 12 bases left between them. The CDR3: CASSPGVLSNQPQHF. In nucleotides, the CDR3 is TGTGCCAGCAGCCCAGGGGTTTTGAGCAATCAGCCCCAGCATTTT.

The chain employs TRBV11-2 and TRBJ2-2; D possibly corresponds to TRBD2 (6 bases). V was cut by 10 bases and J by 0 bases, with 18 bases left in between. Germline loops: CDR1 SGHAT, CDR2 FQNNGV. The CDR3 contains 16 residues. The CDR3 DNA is TGTGCCACCCTGGGGGGAAGCACCTCGAACACCGGGGAGCTGTTTTTT. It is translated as CATLGGSTSNTGELFF.

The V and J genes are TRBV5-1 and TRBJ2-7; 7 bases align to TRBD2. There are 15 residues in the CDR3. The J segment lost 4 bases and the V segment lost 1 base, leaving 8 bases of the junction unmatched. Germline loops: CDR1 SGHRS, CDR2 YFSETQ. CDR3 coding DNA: TGCGCCAGCAGCTTGCTCCCTAGCGGCTCTTACGAGCAGTACTTC. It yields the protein CASSLLPSGSYEQYF.

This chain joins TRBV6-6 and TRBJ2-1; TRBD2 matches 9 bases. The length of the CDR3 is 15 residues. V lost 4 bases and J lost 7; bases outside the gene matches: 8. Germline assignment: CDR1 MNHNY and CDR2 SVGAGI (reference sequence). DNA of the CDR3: TGTGCCAGCAGTTTTTTGCGGGAGGGCCATAATGAGCAGTTCTTC. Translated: CASSFLREGHNEQFF.

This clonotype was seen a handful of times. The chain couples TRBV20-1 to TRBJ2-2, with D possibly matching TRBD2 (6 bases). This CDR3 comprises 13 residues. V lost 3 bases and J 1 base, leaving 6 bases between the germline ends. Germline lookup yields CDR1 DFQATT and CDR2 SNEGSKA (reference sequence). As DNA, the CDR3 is TGCAGTGCTAGCGGGAGGAACACCGGGGAGCTGTTTTTT. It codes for CSASGRNTGELFF.

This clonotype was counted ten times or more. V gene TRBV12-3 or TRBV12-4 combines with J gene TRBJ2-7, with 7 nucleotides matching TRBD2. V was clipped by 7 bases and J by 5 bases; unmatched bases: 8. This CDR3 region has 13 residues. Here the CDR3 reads CASNGRDIDEQYF. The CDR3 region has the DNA TGTGCCAGCAATGGGAGGGATATCGACGAGCAGTACTTC.

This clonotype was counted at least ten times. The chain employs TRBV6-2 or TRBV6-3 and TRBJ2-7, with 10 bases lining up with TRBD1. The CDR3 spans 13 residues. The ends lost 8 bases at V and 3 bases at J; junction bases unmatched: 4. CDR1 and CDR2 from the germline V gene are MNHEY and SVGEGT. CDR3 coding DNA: TGTGCCAGCTCGGGACAGGGGCTCTACGAGCAGTACTTC. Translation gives CASSGQGLYEQYF.

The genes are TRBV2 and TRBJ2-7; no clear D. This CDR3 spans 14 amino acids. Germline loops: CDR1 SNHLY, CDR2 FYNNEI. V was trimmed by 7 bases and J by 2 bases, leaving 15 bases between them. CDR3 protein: CASKKGPFAYEQYF. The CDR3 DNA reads TGTGCCAGCAAAAAGGGTCCCTTTGCCTACGAGCAGTACTTC.

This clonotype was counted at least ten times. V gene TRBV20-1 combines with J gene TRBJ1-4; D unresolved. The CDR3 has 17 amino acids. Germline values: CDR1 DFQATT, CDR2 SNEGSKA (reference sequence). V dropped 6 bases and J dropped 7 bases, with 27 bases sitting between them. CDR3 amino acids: CSALDLRTGVVGEKLFF. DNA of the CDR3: TGCAGTGCCTTAGACCTCAGAACTGGGGTCGTGGGTGAAAAACTGTTTTTT.

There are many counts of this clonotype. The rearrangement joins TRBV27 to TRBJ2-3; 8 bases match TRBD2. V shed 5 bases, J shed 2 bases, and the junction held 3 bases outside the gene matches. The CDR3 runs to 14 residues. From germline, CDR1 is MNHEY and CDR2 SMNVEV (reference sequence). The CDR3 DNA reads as TGTGCCAGCAGTACTAGCGGCCTCACAGATACGCAGTATTTT. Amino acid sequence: CASSTSGLTDTQYF.